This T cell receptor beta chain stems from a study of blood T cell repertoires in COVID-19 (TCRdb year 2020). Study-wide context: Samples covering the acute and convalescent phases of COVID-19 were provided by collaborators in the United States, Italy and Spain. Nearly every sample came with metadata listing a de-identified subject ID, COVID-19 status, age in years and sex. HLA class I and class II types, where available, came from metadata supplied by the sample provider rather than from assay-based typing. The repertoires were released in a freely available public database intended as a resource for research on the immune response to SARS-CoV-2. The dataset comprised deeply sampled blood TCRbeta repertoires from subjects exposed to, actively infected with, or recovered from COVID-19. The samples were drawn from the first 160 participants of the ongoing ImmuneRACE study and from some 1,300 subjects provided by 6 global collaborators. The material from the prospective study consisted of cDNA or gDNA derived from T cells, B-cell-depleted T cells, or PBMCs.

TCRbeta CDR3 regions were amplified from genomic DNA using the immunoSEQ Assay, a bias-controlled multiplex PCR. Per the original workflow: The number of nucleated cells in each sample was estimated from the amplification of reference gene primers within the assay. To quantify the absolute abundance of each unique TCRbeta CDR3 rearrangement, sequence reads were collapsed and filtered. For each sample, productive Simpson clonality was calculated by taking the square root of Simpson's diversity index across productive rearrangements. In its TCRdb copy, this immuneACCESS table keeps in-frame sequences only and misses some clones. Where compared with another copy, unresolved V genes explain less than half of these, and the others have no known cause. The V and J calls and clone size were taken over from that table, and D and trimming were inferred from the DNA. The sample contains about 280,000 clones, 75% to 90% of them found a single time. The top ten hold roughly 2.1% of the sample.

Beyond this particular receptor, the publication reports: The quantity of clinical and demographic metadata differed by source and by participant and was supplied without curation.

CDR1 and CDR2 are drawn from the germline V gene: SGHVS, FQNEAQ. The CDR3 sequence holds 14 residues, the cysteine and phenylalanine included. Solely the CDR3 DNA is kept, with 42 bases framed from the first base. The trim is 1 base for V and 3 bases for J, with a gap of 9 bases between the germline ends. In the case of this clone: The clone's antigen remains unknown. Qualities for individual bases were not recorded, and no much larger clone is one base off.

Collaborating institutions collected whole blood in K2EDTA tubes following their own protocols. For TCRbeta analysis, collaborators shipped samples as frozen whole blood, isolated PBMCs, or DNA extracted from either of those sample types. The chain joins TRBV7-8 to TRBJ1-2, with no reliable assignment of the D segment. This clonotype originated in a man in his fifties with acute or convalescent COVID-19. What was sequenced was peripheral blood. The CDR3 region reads CASSLVGGHYGYTF. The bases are TGTGCCAGCAGCTTAGTGGGAGGACACTATGGCTACACCTTC.